This TCR beta chain appears in the sequencing data of a study of memory CD4+ T cells and cytomegalovirus serostatus. Study summary: This sample comes from healthy Belgian adults, 9 CMV seropositive, approximately 22 seronegative. Study-wide results and caveats: Suggested: most of the CMV-linked TCR signature lies in CD4+ memory cells.

Only in-frame clones appear in the TCRdb table, and some are missing; sequencing was by immunoSEQ multiplex PCR. The repertoire holds almost 55,000 clones, around three quarters seen once, with roughly 1.7% in the top ten. Between the trimmed V and J ends, which lost 3 bases and 8 bases, there was a span of 11 bases. CDR3 length: 14 amino acids. The germline V gene encodes CDR1 SEHNR and CDR2 FQNEAQ (reference sequence). Single viable CD3+CD4+CD8-CD45RO+ cells were sorted as the memory CD4+ T cells. With respect to this clone: Its antigen is not known.

Sequenced: memory CD4+ T cells from blood. The sequence derives from an adult in good health and CMV-seronegative. The genes are TRBV7-9 and TRBJ1-6; D unclear. In DNA form, the CDR3 reads TGTGCCAGCAGCTTGGTTACACGCCATTCACCCCTCCACTTT. It codes for CASSLVTRHSPLHF.